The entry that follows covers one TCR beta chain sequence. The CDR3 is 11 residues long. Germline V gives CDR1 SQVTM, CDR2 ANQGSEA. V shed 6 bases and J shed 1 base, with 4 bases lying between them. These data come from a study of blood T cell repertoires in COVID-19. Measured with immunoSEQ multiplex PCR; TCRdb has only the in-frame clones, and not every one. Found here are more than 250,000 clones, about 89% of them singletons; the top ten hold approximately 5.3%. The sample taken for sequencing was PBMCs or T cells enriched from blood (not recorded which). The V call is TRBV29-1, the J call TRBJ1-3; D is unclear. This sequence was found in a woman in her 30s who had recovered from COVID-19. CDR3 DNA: TGCAGCGTCCCATCTGGAAACACCATATATTTT. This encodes CSVPSGNTIYF.